The 12 T cell receptor beta chains below all came from one sample that was sequenced in a study of regulatory T cells in long-lasting Graves disease (dated by TCRdb to the early 2020s). What this sample's time point label stands for: newly diagnosed GD, antithyroid drugs for less than 3 months. RNA was extracted from PBMCs in TRIzol for both TCR sequencing and RNA sequencing. The receptor library was made with multiplex PCR. Sequencing was performed on an Illumina HiSeq 4000. TCR beta libraries were built with iRepertoire HTBI primers and Arm-PCR amplification of CDR3 regions. TCRdb handled the public reads itself, with Q25 trimming in fastp and clone calling in MiXCR, and kept productive beta chains. Each CDR3 protein gets just one entry, which takes the most common genes and DNA from the rows behind it. The sample contains 530,000 or so distinct CDR3 sequences, 15% to 20% of them found a single time. The ten largest clones capture approximately 12% of the sample.

Another study also made use of these data, one on T cells in Graves' hyperthyroidism and ophthalmopathy.

This sample comprised peripheral blood mononuclear cells (PBMCs), obtained at new diagnosis, from a patient treated with antithyroid drugs. The receptors originated from a man in his late teens or twenties with Graves disease. Donor details come from another sample of the same person, matched by shared clones.

A few counts support this clonotype. This chain joins TRBV30 and TRBJ2-3; D is perhaps TRBD2 (6 bases). CDR1 GTSNPN and CDR2 SVGIG come from the germline V gene (reference sequence). The CDR3 is 16 residues long. V gave up 5 bases and J gave up 3 bases, with 21 bases separating them. CDR3 in amino acids: CAWEHWGEVITDTQYF. The CDR3 DNA reads TGTGCCTGGGAGCACTGGGGGGAAGTAATAACAGATACGCAGTATTTT.

This clonotype came up a few times. V usage is TRBV20-1 and J usage is TRBJ2-5; 11 bases line up with TRBD2. V lost 4 bases and J lost 0; bases outside the gene matches: 4. Germline V gene lookup returns CDR1 DFQATT and CDR2 SNEGSKA (reference sequence). This CDR3 contains 15 residues. The CDR3 DNA reads as TGCAGTGCTATAACTAGCGGGAGCCACCAAGAGACCCAGTACTTC. This translates into CSAITSGSHQETQYF.

On this clonotype: A much bigger clone sits one base away, suggesting this may be a read error. This is likely a read error, given that the CDR3 carries no conserved phenylalanine or tryptophan at its end. This chain links TRBV6-1 with TRBJ1-5; D is ambiguous. This CDR3 is 12 amino acids long. V was pared by 10 bases and J by 4 bases, with 11 bases between. CDR1 is MNHNS, CDR2 SASEGT, per germline. CDR3 DNA: TGTGCCACCACGACCGTAAATCAGCCCCAGCATTCT. It encodes CATTTVNQPQHS.

This clonotype was found many times. This chain joins TRBV30 and TRBJ2-7, with TRBD1 identical over 8 bases. Germline CDR1 and CDR2: GTSNPN and SVGIG (reference sequence). The ends lost 7 bases at V and 0 bases at J; junction bases unmatched: 5. CDR3 length equals 13 residues. CDR3 coding DNA: TGTGCCTTAGGACAGGGCAGCTCCTACGAGCAGTACTTC. Translated: CALGQGSSYEQYF. The entire variable domain, with the rest obtained from reference TRBV30 and TRBJ2-7, is as follows: SQTIHQWPATLVQPVGSPLSLECTVEGTSNPNLYWYRQAAGRGLQLLFYSVGIGQISSEVPQNLSASRPQDRQFILSSKKLLLSDSGFYLCALGQGSSYEQYFGPGTRLTVT.

With regard to this clonotype: A much larger clone lies one base from this, so it may be a read error. This chain uses TRBV18 with TRBJ2-3, with unresolved D. CDR3 length: 14 residues. Germline V gene data show CDR1 as KGHSH and CDR2 as LQKENI. CDR3 in DNA: TGTGCCGGCTCACAAACGACGGACACAGATACGCAGTATTTT. Its translation is CAGSQTTDTDTQYF.

This clonotype occurred many times. The chain links TRBV10-3 to TRBJ2-1, with 10 bases identical to TRBD1. Germline-derived CDR1 and CDR2 are ENHRY and SYGVKD. The CDR3 is made up of 14 amino acids. J was trimmed by 6 bases and V by 4 bases; bases with no gene match: 3. The CDR3 coding sequence is TGTGCCATCAGTGGGGACAGGGGCGGCAATGAGCAGTTCTTC. Encoded protein: CAISGDRGGNEQFF.

Ten or more counts support this clonotype. The chain couples TRBV12-3 or TRBV12-4 to TRBJ1-2; TRBD1 matches at 9 bases. CDR3 length equals 17 residues. J gave up 5 bases and V 4 bases, and 14 bases lay outside the gene matches. The CDR3 DNA reads as TGTGCCAGCAGTTCCCACAGGGGGCGTGGACACCTATATGGCTACACCTTC. Protein: CASSSHRGRGHLYGYTF.

This rearrangement joins TRBV20-1 to TRBJ1-2, with D possibly TRBD1 on 6 matching bases. The CDR3 length is 14 residues. Germline loops: CDR1 DFQATT, CDR2 SNEGSKA (reference sequence). The V gene lost 2 bases and the J gene lost 0 bases, with 10 bases spanning the gap. The CDR3 DNA follows: TGCAGTGCTAGAAAGGACAGCTCTAACTATGGCTACACCTTC. This gives the protein CSARKDSSNYGYTF.

The sample holds many counts of this clonotype. This sequence joins TRBV27 and TRBJ1-2, with a tentative D call TRBD1 (6 bases). Germline-derived CDR1 and CDR2 are MNHEY and SMNVEV (reference sequence). The CDR3 is 17 residues long. Trimming removed 5 bases at V and 2 bases at J, with 21 bases between. The CDR3 loop is CASSTRYPGDSNYGYTF. CDR3 coding DNA: TGTGCCAGCAGTACCCGCTATCCAGGGGATTCGAACTATGGCTACACCTTC.

Ten or more counts support this clonotype. The V and J genes are TRBV11-2 and TRBJ2-3; D gene unclear. Looked up from germline, CDR1 is SGHAT and CDR2 is FQNNGV. The CDR3 spans 12 residues. With 4 bases removed from V and 10 bases from J, the gap between germline ends came to 12 bases. CDR3 sequence: CASSSTPRAQYF. In nucleotides, the CDR3 is TGTGCCAGCAGCTCGACCCCACGCGCGCAGTATTTT.

This clonotype was recorded at least ten times. DNA for the CDR3: TGTGCCAGCACCCGCGGGGGACAGAAGAGGGAGACCCAGTACTTC. Translated: CASTRGGQKRETQYF. This sequence joins TRBV2 and TRBJ2-5; D may match TRBD1 or TRBD2 (7 bases each). CDR1 is SNHLY and CDR2 is FYNNEI in the germline V gene. The CDR3 runs to 15 residues. The ends were cut back, 7 bases at V and 5 bases at J, with 20 bases in the middle.

This clonotype was seen at least ten times. The V and J genes are TRBV20-1 and TRBJ1-2; the match to TRBD1 covers 7 bases. Germline values: CDR1 DFQATT, CDR2 SNEGSKA (reference sequence). The ends lost 0 bases at V and 4 bases at J; junction bases unmatched: 11. This CDR3 is 16 amino acids long. CDR3 sequence: CSARDLSRDSAYGYTF. The CDR3 bases are TGCAGTGCTAGAGACCTATCCCGGGACAGTGCCTATGGCTACACCTTC.